These T cell receptor beta chains were read from a single sample in a study of CD8 T cells in ankylosing spondylitis. MiXCR, run by TCRdb on the 5' RACE reads, gives a single entry per CDR3 protein. The data hold 200,000 to 250,000 distinct CDR3 sequences, with around 24% observed a single time. Source material: blood, either unsorted or a sorted T cell fraction (not recorded which). The receptor source for this set is a male donor with ankylosing spondylitis or in good health (not recorded which). CDR3s include the opening cysteine and the closing phenylalanine or tryptophan. D genes are given only for firm matches. Where a row states a size, it is once, few, many or the class of an expanded clone; other rows omit it.

d_gene	v_gene	j_gene	abundance	CDR3nt	CDR3aa
NA	TRBV29-1	TRBJ2-7	many	TGCAGCGTTGAAAGTTCGCTTCGGGGGGAGCAGTACTTC	CSVESSLRGEQYF
TRBD1	TRBV6-1	TRBJ2-7	NA	TGTGCCAGCAGTGTGAGGGACAGACTCTACGAGCAGTACTTC	CASSVRDRLYEQYF
NA	TRBV20-1	TRBJ2-7	NA	TGCAGTGCTAGCCACGGTGACGAGCAGTACTTC	CSASHGDEQYF
TRBD1	TRBV6-2/TRBV6-3	TRBJ2-7	NA	TGTGCCAGCACCCTACCCGGGACAGGCTCCTACGAGCAGTACTTC	CASTLPGTGSYEQYF
TRBD2	TRBV7-2	TRBJ2-5	few	TGTGCCACCAGCGCGGGCGGGAGAGCCCAGGAGACCCAGTACTTC	CATSAGGRAQETQYF
TRBD1	TRBV29-1	TRBJ2-1	few	TGCAGCGTTGAAGGGCAGGGGGCGGTGGGTGAGCAGTTCTTC	CSVEGQGAVGEQFF
TRBD2	TRBV5-1	TRBJ2-1	many	TGCGCCAGCAGCTTGAGGCCAGGGGGGCTAGCGGGGCGTGCTGAGCAGTTCTTC	CASSLRPGGLAGRAEQFF
NA	TRBV20-1	TRBJ2-3	NA	TGCAGTGCTAGCAGCCGGGCCAACACAGATACGCAGTATTTT	CSASSRANTDTQYF
TRBD1	TRBV10-2	TRBJ1-3	once	TGCGCCAGCAGTGAACGGGGACAGGCTGGAAACACCATATATTTT	CASSERGQAGNTIYF
TRBD1	TRBV28	TRBJ1-3	many	TGTGCCAGCAGTTTCCAGGGGGGCTCTGGAAACACCATATATTTT	CASSFQGGSGNTIYF
NA	TRBV7-8	TRBJ2-1	once	TGTGCCAGCAGCTTAGCGAAAGGGGAGCAGTTCTTC	CASSLAKGEQFF
TRBD2	TRBV2	TRBJ2-3	many	TGTGCCAGCAGACGAGCGGGAGGCGGGAATACGCAGTATTTT	CASRRAGGGNTQYF
NA	TRBV20-1	TRBJ2-1	once	TGCAGTGTTGTAGGGTCCAAGGCCAATGAGCAGTTCTTC	CSVVGSKANEQFF
NA	TRBV20-1	TRBJ1-5	few	TGCAGTGCTACACAGGACGGTGCTCAGCCCCAGCATTTT	CSATQDGAQPQHF
NA	TRBV18	TRBJ2-7	NA	TGTGCCAGCTCCCCAATGGGGGTCGACTCCTACGAGCAGTACTTC	CASSPMGVDSYEQYF
NA	TRBV7-2	TRBJ2-1	few	TGTGCCAGCAGCTTAGCGGCGGGACCCTCATACAATGAGCAGTTCTTC	CASSLAAGPSYNEQFF
NA	TRBV27	TRBJ2-7	many	TGTGCCAGCAGTTTCCATAACTCCTACGAGCAGTACTTC	CASSFHNSYEQYF
TRBD1	TRBV3-1	TRBJ2-7	many	TGTGCCAGCAGCCAAGGAGCAGGGGGAACCGAGCAGTACTTC	CASSQGAGGTEQYF
NA	TRBV20-1	TRBJ2-7	few	TGCAGTACTCTATACCGGACAGGCACTAGCCCCAGGGAGCAGTACTTC	CSTLYRTGTSPREQYF
TRBD2	TRBV27	TRBJ2-1	NA	TGTGCCAGCAGTCCCGGACTAGCGGCCAATGAGCAGTTCTTC	CASSPGLAANEQFF
TRBD2	TRBV27	TRBJ2-1	many	TGTGCCAGCAGTTTCCGGGGACTAGCGGGAAATCTGAGTGAGCAGTTCTTC	CASSFRGLAGNLSEQFF
NA	TRBV29-1	TRBJ2-1	NA	TGCAGCGTTGGGCGGCGGGTCTCCTACAATGAGCAGTTCTTC	CSVGRRVSYNEQFF
NA	TRBV7-7	TRBJ2-5	few	TGTGCTAGCAGCTTATTCAGCAACCCGGAAGAGACCCAGTACTTC	CASSLFSNPEETQYF
TRBD2	TRBV12-3/TRBV12-4	TRBJ2-2	many	TGTGCCATCAGCGGGAGTGGGGGCGGGGAGCTGTTTTTT	CAISGSGGGELFF
NA	TRBV29-1	TRBJ1-4	many	TGCAGCGTTGAAGAGGCAGGAGACAATGAAAAACTGTTTTTT	CSVEEAGDNEKLFF
NA	TRBV6-5	TRBJ2-7	many	TGTGCCAGCCGGGACGGCCTTTCCGAGCAGTACTTC	CASRDGLSEQYF
TRBD2	TRBV20-1	TRBJ2-1	NA	TGCAGTGCTAGAGATAGAGGTAGCGGGAATGAGCAGTTCTTC	CSARDRGSGNEQFF
NA	TRBV11-1	TRBJ2-1	many	TGTGCCAGCAGCTTAGCGGGACCGGGAGAGCAGTTCTTC	CASSLAGPGEQFF
NA	TRBV20-1	TRBJ1-6	few	TGCAGTGCTAGGCAACCGGGAACTAATTCACCCCTCCACTTT	CSARQPGTNSPLHF
TRBD2	TRBV2	TRBJ2-2	many	TGTGCCAGCAGTGAAAGCGGGAAGAACACCGGGGAGCTGTTTTTT	CASSESGKNTGELFF
NA	TRBV4-1	TRBJ1-5	many	TGCGCCAGCAGGAATACAGGACCCAATCAGCCCCAGCATTTT	CASRNTGPNQPQHF
NA	TRBV12-3/TRBV12-4	TRBJ2-1	few	TGTGCCAGCAGTTCCACAGACTCACACAATGAGCAGTTCTTC	CASSSTDSHNEQFF
TRBD1	TRBV29-1	TRBJ2-5	NA	TGCAGCGTTGACCCAACAGGGGGCGGGACCCAGTACTTC	CSVDPTGGGTQYF
TRBD1	TRBV4-3	TRBJ2-7	NA	TGCGCCAGCAGCCAAGTTGAAACAGGGGCCCACGAGCAGTACTTC	CASSQVETGAHEQYF
TRBD2	TRBV10-3	TRBJ2-3	few	TGTGCCATCAGCCCCGGGACTAGCGGGAGAAGCACAGATACGCAGTATTTT	CAISPGTSGRSTDTQYF